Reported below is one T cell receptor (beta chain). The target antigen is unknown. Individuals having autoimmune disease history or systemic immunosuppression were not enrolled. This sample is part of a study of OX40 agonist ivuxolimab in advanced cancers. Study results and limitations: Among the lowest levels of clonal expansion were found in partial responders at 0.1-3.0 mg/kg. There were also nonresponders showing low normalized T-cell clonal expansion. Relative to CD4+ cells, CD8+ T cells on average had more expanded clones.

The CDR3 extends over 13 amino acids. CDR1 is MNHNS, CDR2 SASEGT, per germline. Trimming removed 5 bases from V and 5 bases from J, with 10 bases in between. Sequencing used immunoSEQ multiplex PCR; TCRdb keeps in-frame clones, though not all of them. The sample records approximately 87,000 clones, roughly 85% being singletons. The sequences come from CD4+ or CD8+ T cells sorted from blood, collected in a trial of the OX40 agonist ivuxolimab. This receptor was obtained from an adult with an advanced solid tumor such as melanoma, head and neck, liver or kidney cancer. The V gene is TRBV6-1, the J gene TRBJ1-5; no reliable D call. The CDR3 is CASSISQDQPQHF. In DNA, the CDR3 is TGTGCCAGCAGTATAAGCCAGGATCAGCCCCAGCATTTT.